The 28 T cell receptor beta chains reported below all come from one sample, sequenced in a study of blood T cell repertoires in COVID-19. Sequenced by immunoSEQ multiplex PCR; TCRdb stores in-frame clones only, minus some. The repertoire has fewer than 150,000 clones, around 64% of them found once; the top ten carry more than 0.8%. The specimen sequenced was peripheral blood. The receptors shown here come from a human donor with acute or convalescent COVID-19. The donor label of this sample is uncertain.

The rearrangement uses TRBV5-6 and TRBJ1-1; D may be TRBD1 (6 bases). This CDR3 has 15 amino acids. The germline CDR1 and CDR2 sequences are SGHDT and YYEEEE. V gave up 2 bases and J gave up 3 bases, with 14 bases separating them. The chain's CDR3 is CASSLYRALDTEAFF. The DNA of the CDR3 is TGTGCCAGCAGCTTATACAGGGCGTTGGACACTGAAGCTTTCTTT.

The V gene is TRBV4-1, the J gene TRBJ1-2; TRBD1 matches at 7 bases. After removal of 4 bases from V and 4 bases from J, the junction contained 6 bases not matched to a gene. The CDR3 has 14 amino acids. Germline lookup yields CDR1 MGHRA and CDR2 YSYEKL. The DNA of the CDR3 is TGCGCCAGCAGCCCCTCCGCAGGGGGCTATGGCTACACCTTC. Protein: CASSPSAGGYGYTF.

The genes are TRBV18 and TRBJ1-3; D gene uncertain. V was trimmed by 2 bases and J by 1 base, leaving 9 bases between them. The CDR3 sequence is 15 residues long. Looked up from germline, CDR1 is KGHSH and CDR2 is LQKENI. The CDR3 loop is CASSPIAGSGNTIYF. In DNA, the CDR3 is TGTGCCAGCTCACCAATAGCGGGGTCTGGAAACACCATATATTTT. The full variable domain, in which reference TRBV18 and TRBJ1-3 provide the parts outside the CDR3, is NAGVMQNPRHLVRRRGQEARLRCSPMKGHSHVYWYRQLPEEGLKFMVYLQKENIIDESGMPKERFSAEFPKEGPSILRIQQVVRGDSAAYFCASSPIAGSGNTIYFGEGSWLTVV.

The table lists this clone with a few counts. The gene calls are TRBV6-4 and TRBJ2-7; 11 bases are a match to TRBD2. The V segment lost 0 bases and the J segment 4 bases; nucleotides outside the gene matches: 2. The V gene's germline CDR1 is MRHNA and CDR2 SNTAGT. CDR3 size: 15 residues. CDR3 bases: TGTGCCAGCAGTGACTCTAGCGGGGGGGATTACGAGCAGTACGTC. It is translated as CASSDSSGGDYEQYV.

The V call is TRBV7-9, the J call TRBJ1-1; the D gene is possibly TRBD1 (5 bases). Germline CDR1 is SEHNR and CDR2 is FQNEAQ (reference sequence). V lost 5 bases and J 0 bases, leaving 13 bases between the germline ends. The CDR3 is 15 amino acids. The CDR3 here is CASSTPGNVNTEAFF. The CDR3 DNA follows: TGTGCCAGCAGCACCCCAGGGAACGTGAACACTGAAGCTTTCTTT.

V usage is TRBV12-5 and J usage is TRBJ1-1, with D possibly TRBD1 on 6 matching bases. Trimming left V 7 bases short and J 4 bases short, with 13 bases between. Germline CDR1 is LGHNT and CDR2 is FRNRAP. CDR3 length: 13 residues. CDR3: CASVPRGGTEAFF. The CDR3 bases are TGTGCTAGTGTGCCTAGGGGGGGCACTGAAGCTTTCTTT.

This chain joins TRBV6-4 and TRBJ2-3; TRBD2 matches 10 bases. This CDR3 contains 16 residues. The V segment lost 0 bases and the J segment 6 bases; nucleotides outside the gene matches: 6. The V gene's germline CDR1 is MRHNA and CDR2 SNTAGT. CDR3 in DNA: TGTGCCAGCAGTGACTCCCCTAGCGGGGGCCAGGATACGCAGTATTTT. Translated: CASSDSPSGGQDTQYF.

The chain recombines TRBV7-3 with TRBJ2-3, with a weak D call TRBD2 (7 bases). The CDR3 has 15 residues. V was shortened by 5 bases and J by 3 bases, with 15 bases between the two germline ends. In germline, CDR1 is SGHTA, CDR2 FQGTGA. The CDR3 bases are TGTGCCAGCAGCCAGCAGGGGACTAAGACAGATACGCAGTATTTT. As protein: CASSQQGTKTDTQYF.

The J gene is TRBJ1-1, the V gene TRBV7-2; D is ambiguous. Germline lookup yields CDR1 SGHTA and CDR2 FQGNSA. Between the trimmed V and J ends, which lost 3 bases and 4 bases, there was a span of 18 bases. The length of the CDR3 is 16 residues. The CDR3 loop reads CASSLRDTRGGTEAFF. The CDR3 DNA is TGTGCCAGCAGCTTGCGTGACACCCGCGGAGGCACTGAAGCTTTCTTT.

The chain couples TRBV24-1 to TRBJ1-6; D remains unclear. The V gene lost 2 bases and the J gene lost 0 bases, with 10 bases spanning the gap. Germline V gene lookup returns CDR1 KGHDR and CDR2 SFDVKD. CDR3 length: 17 amino acids. The CDR3 region is CATSDSEESSYNSPLHF. The CDR3 bases are TGTGCCACCAGTGATTCGGAGGAGAGCTCCTATAATTCACCCCTCCACTTT.

The chain couples TRBV7-8 to TRBJ2-7, with 7 bases matching TRBD1. V lost 5 bases and J lost 2; bases outside the gene matches: 6. Germline assignment: CDR1 SGHVS and CDR2 FQNEAQ. The CDR3 has 14 residues. CDR3 bases: TGTGCCAGCAGCCAAAACAGGGGAGCCTACGAGCAGTACGTC. It translates to CASSQNRGAYEQYV.

This clone was seen many times. The rearrangement uses TRBV7-3 and TRBJ2-2; 8 nucleotides line up with TRBD1. Trimming cost V 7 bases and J 3 bases; bases outside gene matches: 4. This CDR3 region has 14 residues. Germline CDR1 is SGHTA and CDR2 is FQGTGA. The CDR3 reads CASMATGDTGELFF. CDR3 in DNA: TGTGCCAGCATGGCGACAGGGGACACCGGGGAGCTGTTTTTT.

V usage is TRBV5-5 and J usage is TRBJ2-3; D is possibly TRBD2 (7 bases). From germline, CDR1 is SGHKS and CDR2 YYEKEE (reference sequence). V was pared by 2 bases and J by 4 bases, with 14 bases between. The CDR3 consists of 15 residues. CDR3 amino acids: CASSFWGGQADTQYF. In nucleotides, the CDR3 is TGTGCCAGCAGCTTTTGGGGGGGCCAGGCAGATACGCAGTATTTT.

The rearrangement joins TRBV7-2 to TRBJ2-5; 8 bases are a match to TRBD2. The trim removed 1 base at V and 4 bases at J, leaving 2 bases unmatched. This CDR3 comprises 14 residues. The germline V gene encodes CDR1 SGHTA and CDR2 FQGNSA. CDR3 nucleotide sequence: TGTGCCAGCAGCTTAGTAAGCGGGGGAGAGACCCAGTACTTC. Its protein product is CASSLVSGGETQYF.

This clone was seen just once. This sequence joins TRBV15 and TRBJ1-5, with a weak D call TRBD1 (5 bases). V lost 1 base and J lost 1, with 11 bases in between. This CDR3 comprises 16 residues. In germline, CDR1 is LNHNV, CDR2 YYDKDF (reference sequence). The CDR3 nucleotides read TGTGCCACCAGCAGAGGAGTGGAGGGGAGCAATCAGCCCCAGCATTTT. Amino acids: CATSRGVEGSNQPQHF.

This clone was counted between two and nine times. The chain joins TRBV6-5 to TRBJ2-1, with a tentative D call TRBD2 (5 bases). V gave up 5 bases and J gave up 5 bases, with 7 bases separating them. The CDR3 sequence is 12 residues long. Germline V gene sequence: CDR1 MNHEY, CDR2 SVGAGI. DNA of the CDR3: TGTGCCAGCAGTAGGCGGGACAATGAGCAGTTCTTC. Protein product: CASSRRDNEQFF.

V gene TRBV28 combines with J gene TRBJ2-5; 8 bases match TRBD1. CDR1 and CDR2 from the germline V gene are MDHEN and SYDVKM. This CDR3 is built from 12 residues. V trimming: 6 bases; J trimming: 7 bases; junction bases outside the gene matches: 4. CDR3 nucleotide sequence: TGTGCCAGCAGCCCGGACAGGGTGACCCAGTACTTC. It translates to CASSPDRVTQYF.

The sample holds a few counts of this clone. The chain links TRBV2 to TRBJ1-3; 8 bases match TRBD1. This CDR3 comprises 15 residues. V lost 4 bases to trimming and J lost 4 bases; unmatched junction nucleotides: 6. The germline CDR1 and CDR2 sequences are SNHLY and FYNNEI. This chain's CDR3 is CASSGRTGQGNTIYF. Here the CDR3 DNA reads TGTGCCAGCAGTGGGCGGACAGGGCAGGGAAACACCATATATTTT.

The chain links TRBV6-5 to TRBJ1-1; D remains unclear. CDR1 is MNHEY, CDR2 SVGAGI, per germline. V lost 8 bases and J lost 1, with 11 bases in between. This CDR3 is 13 amino acids long. The CDR3 reads CASYPGRNTEAFF. CDR3 coding DNA: TGTGCCAGCTATCCCGGGAGGAACACTGAAGCTTTCTTT.

J is TRBJ2-5 and V is TRBV6-1; tentatively, D is TRBD2 (7 bases). The CDR3 has 15 residues. The V end was cut by 3 bases, the J end by 5 bases, with 16 bases between. Per germline, CDR1 MNHNS and CDR2 SASEGT. Here the CDR3 reads CASSEAGAATETQYF. The CDR3 region has the DNA TGTGCCAGCAGTGAGGCGGGGGCGGCAACGGAGACCCAGTACTTC.

The J gene is TRBJ2-1, the V gene TRBV6-5; 10 nucleotides line up with TRBD1. The V gene end was trimmed by 5 bases and the J gene end by 6 bases; junction bases not matched to a gene: 7. The CDR3 is 15 amino acids. Germline V gene lookup returns CDR1 MNHEY and CDR2 SVGAGI. Here the CDR3 reads CASSNRDRGFNEQFF. The CDR3 nucleotides are TGTGCCAGCAGTAACCGGGACAGGGGTTTCAATGAGCAGTTCTTC.

This chain connects TRBV5-3 to TRBJ2-7; D is possibly TRBD2 (5 bases). TRBV5-3 is marked as an open reading frame, function uncertain. The CDR3 length is 13 residues. V was clipped by 1 base and J by 6 bases, with 11 bases between them. The CDR3 bases are TGTGCCAGAAGCTTGCCGAGGGTGTGCGAGCAGTACGTC. It specifies CARSLPRVCEQYV.

The chain couples TRBV7-2 to TRBJ2-4; 16 bases are a match to TRBD2. With 4 bases clipped from V and 13 bases from J, the junction kept 4 bases outside the gene matches. This CDR3 is 14 amino acids long. Germline V CDR1 and CDR2: SGHTA, FQGNSA. The CDR3 loop reads CASSSGTSGGGQYF. The CDR3 DNA is TGTGCCAGCAGCTCCGGGACTAGCGGGGGGGGCCAGTACTTC.

V usage is TRBV11-3 and J usage is TRBJ1-1; tentative D call: TRBD1 (6 bases). CDR3 length equals 13 residues. Germline V gene data show CDR1 as SGHNT and CDR2 as YENEEA. V was cut by 4 bases and J by 1 base, with 7 bases left in between. The CDR3 bases are TGTGCCAGCAGCTGGGGACAGAACACTGAAGCTTTCTTT. Encoded protein: CASSWGQNTEAFF.

The gene calls are TRBV18 and TRBJ1-6; possibly TRBD1 for D (5 bases). CDR1 KGHSH and CDR2 LQKENI come from the germline V gene. V was clipped by 2 bases and J by 6 bases, with 11 bases between them. The CDR3 covers 15 residues. The CDR3 region is CASSPSAQGNSPLHF. The CDR3 DNA is TGTGCCAGCTCACCAAGCGCGCAGGGTAATTCACCCCTCCACTTT.

V and J are TRBV14 and TRBJ2-7; TRBD1 matches 9 bases. Per the germline V gene, CDR1 is SGHDN and CDR2 is FVKESK. This CDR3 contains 16 residues. With 3 bases clipped from V and 8 bases from J, the junction kept 14 bases outside the gene matches. This chain's CDR3 is CASSHPGTGSLKQQYF. CDR3 coding DNA: TGTGCCAGCAGCCACCCAGGGACAGGGTCATTAAAGCAGCAGTACTTC.

V gene TRBV19 combines with J gene TRBJ1-5; the match to TRBD1 covers 7 bases. This CDR3 is 15 amino acids long. Trimming took 6 bases from V and 0 from J; bases not matched to a gene: 5. Germline V gives CDR1 LNHDA, CDR2 SQIVND (reference sequence). The CDR3 loop is CASSRGAYSNQPQHF. For the CDR3, the DNA is TGTGCCAGTAGCAGGGGGGCCTATAGCAATCAGCCCCAGCATTTT. Complete variable domain (other parts from reference TRBV19 and TRBJ1-5): DGGITQSPKYLFRKEGQNVTLSCEQNLNHDAMYWYRQDPGQGLRLIYYSQIVNDFQKGDIAEGYSVSREKKESFPLTVTSAQKNPTAFYLCASSRGAYSNQPQHFGDGTRLSIL.

The rearrangement uses TRBV12-3 or TRBV12-4 and TRBJ1-2; TRBD1 is a possible D gene (5 bases). The germline V and J ends were trimmed by 8 bases and 7 bases, with 14 bases remaining between them. The CDR3 is 12 amino acids. DNA for the CDR3: TGTGCCAGCGCAGTGGGGGGGACTGGCTACACCTTC. It specifies CASAVGGTGYTF.